The entry below gives a single T cell receptor beta chain sequence along with its context. Its antigen is still unknown. This record belongs to a study of vaccination effects on CD4 cells after COVID-19. TCRdb's copy holds only in-frame clones and misses some; the assay was immunoSEQ multiplex PCR. The sample has 15,000 to 20,000 clones; more than 65% are singletons. The CDR3 spans 15 residues. Germline V gives CDR1 SGHDT, CDR2 YYEEEE. Trimming cost V 4 bases and J 4 bases; bases outside gene matches: 9. In the ViraFEST assay, antigen-specific CD4+ clonotypes were identified by expansion after peptide-pool stimulation. Cells that had been cultured for nine to eleven days were the source of isolated CD4+ T cells. Between March and December 2020, the person had a SARS-CoV-2 infection that PCR confirmed. Participants received two doses of either the BNT162b2 or mRNA-1273 vaccine.

The chain employs TRBV5-6 and TRBJ2-3; 7 nucleotides match TRBD2. This specimen was CD4+ T cells from PBMCs cultured with SARS-CoV-2 spike peptides, taken after COVID-19 vaccination. The TCR sequence derives from a human donor who had a prior SARS-CoV-2 infection. CDR3 in amino acids: CASSTTGRGADTQYF. CDR3 sequence (DNA): TGTGCCAGCAGCACTACGGGGAGGGGCGCAGATACGCAGTATTTT.